A selection of T cell receptor beta chains follows, all from one sample in a study of beta chain features in type 1 diabetes. Assay: immunoSEQ multiplex PCR; the TCRdb copy retains only in-frame clones and omits some. Among fewer than 250,000 clones, 12% to 15% were seen once, and the ten largest hold more than 0.025%. Sequences were obtained from naive CD4+ T cells from blood. The receptor set was obtained from a woman aged 40 to 50 in good health. The CDR3 runs from the conserved cysteine through the conserved F or W. The order of the fields is clone size, J gene, V gene, D gene, CDR3 DNA, CDR3 protein. A D gene is named only where the DNA matches it firmly. Some rows have no size entry. The others give once, few or many, or a class for an expanded clone.

clone_size: NA
j_call: TRBJ2-7
v_call: TRBV15
d_call: TRBD2
cdr3_nt: TGTGCCACCAGCAGAGATCGTAGCGGGGGTATCTTCTACGAGCAGTACTTC
cdr3_aa: CATSRDRSGGIFYEQYF

clone_size: NA
j_call: TRBJ1-1
v_call: TRBV7-9
d_call: NA
cdr3_nt: TGTGCCAGCAGCTTAAGCGGGAACACTGAAGCTTTCTTT
cdr3_aa: CASSLSGNTEAFF

clone_size: NA
j_call: TRBJ1-2
v_call: TRBV5-1
d_call: NA
cdr3_nt: TGCGCCAGCAGCTTCCCCTCCGATCGACCCCCGGGGGACTATGGCTACACCTTC
cdr3_aa: CASSFPSDRPPGDYGYTF

clone_size: NA
j_call: TRBJ2-5
v_call: TRBV19
d_call: TRBD1
cdr3_nt: TGTGCCAGTAGTAAGAACGACAGGGGAGAGACCCAGTACTTC
cdr3_aa: CASSKNDRGETQYF

clone_size: few
j_call: TRBJ2-3
v_call: TRBV25-1
d_call: TRBD2
cdr3_nt: TGTGCCAGCAGCACTAGCGGGGCCAACACAGATACGCAGTATTTT
cdr3_aa: CASSTSGANTDTQYF

clone_size: NA
j_call: TRBJ1-4
v_call: TRBV5-1
d_call: NA
cdr3_nt: TGCGCCAGCAGCCCCCGGAGCCCAGATGAAAAACTGTTTTTT
cdr3_aa: CASSPRSPDEKLFF

clone_size: NA
j_call: TRBJ2-1
v_call: TRBV9
d_call: TRBD1
cdr3_nt: TGTGCCAGCAGCGTAGAGGGGACAGTTGCAGATGAGCAGTTCTTC
cdr3_aa: CASSVEGTVADEQFF

clone_size: NA
j_call: TRBJ2-1
v_call: TRBV7-9
d_call: NA
cdr3_nt: TGTGCCAGCAGCCGACGCGGAGGGCTGGATGAGCAGTTCTTC
cdr3_aa: CASSRRGGLDEQFF

clone_size: few
j_call: TRBJ2-1
v_call: TRBV19
d_call: TRBD2
cdr3_nt: TGTGCCAGTAGTCCAGGACTAGCGGGGGGGCCGTTCTTC
cdr3_aa: CASSPGLAGGPFF

clone_size: few
j_call: TRBJ2-1
v_call: TRBV5-4
d_call: TRBD2
cdr3_nt: TGTGCCAGCAGCTCCGGACTAGCGGGAGGCAATGAGCAGTTCTTC
cdr3_aa: CASSSGLAGGNEQFF

clone_size: few
j_call: TRBJ1-5
v_call: TRBV6-6
d_call: TRBD1
cdr3_nt: TGTGCCAGCAGTTACTTGACAGGGATGGAGCAGCCCCAGCATTTT
cdr3_aa: CASSYLTGMEQPQHF

clone_size: NA
j_call: TRBJ1-2
v_call: TRBV2
d_call: NA
cdr3_nt: TGTGCCAGTAGGATACAGGGAGTCGACTATGGCTACACCTTC
cdr3_aa: CASRIQGVDYGYTF

clone_size: NA
j_call: TRBJ1-1
v_call: TRBV2
d_call: TRBD1
cdr3_nt: TGTGCCACCCGGACAGGGGGAACTGAAGCTTTCTTT
cdr3_aa: CATRTGGTEAFF

clone_size: NA
j_call: TRBJ1-2
v_call: TRBV7-2
d_call: TRBD1
cdr3_nt: TGTGCCAGCACACAGGGGGCGGCCCTTGGCTACACCTTC
cdr3_aa: CASTQGAALGYTF

clone_size: once
j_call: TRBJ1-6
v_call: TRBV6-5
d_call: NA
cdr3_nt: TGTGCCAGCAGTTACTCGAGGTTAAGTAATTCACCCCTCCACTTT
cdr3_aa: CASSYSRLSNSPLHF

clone_size: NA
j_call: TRBJ1-4
v_call: TRBV5-1
d_call: NA
cdr3_nt: TGCGCCAGCAGCGTGTCAGGGTCAACTAATGAAAAACTGTTTTTT
cdr3_aa: CASSVSGSTNEKLFF

clone_size: few
j_call: TRBJ2-1
v_call: TRBV4-1
d_call: NA
cdr3_nt: TGCGCCAGCAGCCAAGAATTCGGGTCCCCCTACAATGAGCAGTTCTTC
cdr3_aa: CASSQEFGSPYNEQFF

clone_size: NA
j_call: TRBJ1-1
v_call: TRBV5-6
d_call: NA
cdr3_nt: TGTGCCAGCAGCTTGGTTCCGGGGAACACTGAAGCTTTCTTT
cdr3_aa: CASSLVPGNTEAFF

clone_size: NA
j_call: TRBJ2-5
v_call: TRBV5-1
d_call: TRBD2
cdr3_nt: TGCGCCAGCAGCTCTGGACTAGCTTCCCAACAAGAGACCCAGTACTTC
cdr3_aa: CASSSGLASQQETQYF

clone_size: NA
j_call: TRBJ1-1
v_call: TRBV9
d_call: TRBD1
cdr3_nt: TGTGCCAGCAGCCTTCGGACAGGGGGCACGGACACTGAAGCTTTCTTT
cdr3_aa: CASSLRTGGTDTEAFF

clone_size: few
j_call: TRBJ1-5
v_call: TRBV11-2
d_call: NA
cdr3_nt: TGTGCCAGCAGCTTAGATCTGGGCCAGCCCCAGCATTTT
cdr3_aa: CASSLDLGQPQHF

clone_size: few
j_call: TRBJ2-1
v_call: TRBV4-3
d_call: TRBD1
cdr3_nt: TGCGCCAGCAGCCACGGGAGGGGTCGGACAGGGGGCGATGAGCAGTTCTTC
cdr3_aa: CASSHGRGRTGGDEQFF